The rows below give T cell receptor beta chains drawn from one sample of a study of T cells in Graves' hyperthyroidism and ophthalmopathy. Each CDR3 protein is one row after TCRdb ran MiXCR on the multiplex PCR reads. The top ten hold about two fifths of the sample, which has 480,000 or so distinct CDR3 sequences, 40% to 50% seen once. The source material was peripheral blood or thyroid tissue (not recorded which). These receptor sequences come from an adult woman with Graves' disease, either hyperthyroidism or ophthalmopathy (not recorded which). CDR3s include the opening cysteine and the closing phenylalanine or tryptophan. The D gene is left open where the match is weak. Clone size is stated in some rows and not others, as once, few, many or a class when expanded.

V	D	size	J	CDR3	DNA
TRBV7-8	TRBD2	NA	TRBJ2-5	CASSHRLAAQETQYF	TGTGCCAGCAGCCATAGACTAGCGGCTCAAGAGACCCAGTACTTC
TRBV20-1	TRBD1	NA	TRBJ1-6	CSARDRGPSPLHF	TGCAGTGCTAGAGACAGGGGGCCTTCACCCCTCCACTTT
TRBV5-1	TRBD2	many	TRBJ2-7	CASSGGGRSEQYF	TGCGCCAGCAGCGGGGGAGGGAGGAGTGAGCAGTACTTC
TRBV10-3	NA	few	TRBJ1-2	CAIRESGARNLYGYTF	TGTGCCATCAGGGAGAGCGGGGCCAGGAACCTCTATGGCTACACCTTC
TRBV2	NA	many	TRBJ1-5	CASSSPEWVNQPQHF	TGTGCCAGCAGTTCTCCGGAATGGGTCAATCAGCCCCAGCATTTT
TRBV14	NA	many	TRBJ1-1	CASSQYGVVAFF	TGTGCCAGCAGCCAATACGGGGTCGTAGCTTTCTTT
TRBV27	NA	few	TRBJ2-7	CASRKARISGEQYF	TGTGCCAGCAGGAAGGCTAGGATCAGTGGCGAGCAGTACTTC
TRBV7-9	NA	NA	TRBJ1-5	CASSQVRMGGMTQHF	TGCGCCAGCAGCCAAGTTCGGATGGGGGGTATGACCCAGCATTTT
TRBV7-9	TRBD1	NA	TRBJ2-1	CASSSTTGQGLNEQFF	TGTGCCAGCAGTTCAACTACGGGACAGGGGCTGAATGAGCAGTTCTTC
TRBV7-9	TRBD1	NA	TRBJ2-7	CASSPRDRSNSYEQYF	TGTGCCAGCAGCCCCCGGGACAGGAGTAACTCCTACGAGCAGTACTTC
TRBV7-9	TRBD2	many	TRBJ2-2	CASSVGTSGTGELFF	TGTGCCAGCAGCGTCGGGACTAGTGGGACCGGGGAGCTGTTTTTT
TRBV19	TRBD2	NA	TRBJ2-6	CASSLTLAGGPSGANVLTF	TGTGCCAGTAGCCTGACACTAGCGGGAGGGCCCTCTGGGGCCAACGTCCTGACTTTC
TRBV7-9	NA	many	TRBJ1-6	CASTKQGFGSPLHF	TGTGCCAGCACCAAACAGGGATTCGGATCACCCCTCCACTTT
TRBV5-5	TRBD2	NA	TRBJ2-7	CASGDGTSGNSYEQYF	TGTGCCAGCGGAGATGGGACTAGCGGGAACTCGTACGAGCAGTACTTC
TRBV24-1	TRBD1	few	TRBJ1-1	CATSADRGRAFF	TGTGCCACCAGTGCGGACAGGGGGCGAGCTTTCTTT
TRBV5-1	NA	many	TRBJ1-3	CASSLEAGNTIYF	TGCGCCAGCAGCTTGGAAGCTGGAAACACCATATATTTT
TRBV14	NA	NA	TRBJ2-7	CASSPSGGTASYEQYF	TGTGCCAGCAGCCCTTCGGGGGGGACAGCCTCCTACGAGCAGTACTTC
TRBV7-9	NA	NA	TRBJ1-2	CASSSVELYTF	TGTGCCAGCAGCTCCGTGGAGCTCTACACCTTC
TRBV7-2	NA	NA	TRBJ1-1	CASSSRQTRTEAFF	TGTGCCAGCAGCTCGAGACAGACCCGCACTGAAGCTTTCTTT
TRBV12-3/TRBV12-4	TRBD2	few	TRBJ2-7	CASSATSGRSYEQYF	TGTGCCAGCAGTGCGACTAGCGGGCGGTCCTACGAGCAGTACTTC
TRBV5-1	NA	many	TRBJ2-6	CASSQGTLGGANVLTF	TGCGCCAGCAGCCAAGGGACCCTCGGGGGGGCCAACGTCCTGACTTTC
TRBV29-1	TRBD1	once	TRBJ1-5	CSVEAGGGQPQHF	TGCAGCGTTGAAGCAGGGGGTGGACAGCCCCAGCATTTT
TRBV2	NA	NA	TRBJ2-5	CASSPPTGTRYQETQYF	TGTGCCAGCAGTCCACCTACGGGAACCCGGTACCAAGAGACCCAGTACTTC
TRBV29-1	NA	NA	TRBJ2-5	CSVDARGSQETQYF	TGCAGCGTTGACGCCAGGGGCTCCCAAGAGACCCAGTACTTC
TRBV7-6	TRBD1	many	TRBJ1-5	CASSSVPGQVLSAAQHF	TGTGCCAGCAGCTCAGTCCCGGGACAGGTTTTGTCAGCTGCCCAGCATTTT
TRBV12-3/TRBV12-4	NA	NA	TRBJ2-5	CASSEEPSQETQYF	TGTGCCAGCAGTGAAGAACCGTCACAAGAGACCCAGTACTTC
TRBV2	TRBD1	NA	TRBJ1-5	CASNIGQGGQLQHF	TGTGCCAGCAATATCGGACAGGGGGGTCAGCTCCAGCATTTT
TRBV12-3/TRBV12-4	NA	NA	TRBJ2-6	CASSPQVANVLTF	TGTGCCAGCAGTCCGCAAGTGGCCAACGTCCTGACTTTC
TRBV7-6	NA	NA	TRBJ1-1	CASSRWGSEAFF	TGTGCCAGCAGCCGATGGGGGTCTGAAGCTTTCTTT
TRBV13	NA	many	TRBJ2-5	CASSINSVETQYF	TGTGCCAGCAGCATTAATAGCGTGGAGACCCAGTACTTC
TRBV12-3/TRBV12-4	NA	many	TRBJ2-5	CASRDQETQYF	TGTGCCAGCAGGGACCAAGAGACCCAGTACTTC
TRBV20-1	TRBD2	NA	TRBJ2-5	CSALRAGVVETQYF	TGCAGTGCCCTTCGGGCGGGGGTGGTTGAGACCCAGTACTTC
TRBV7-8	NA	NA	TRBJ1-1	CASSLGSGDTEAFF	TGTGCCAGCAGCTTAGGGTCTGGGGACACTGAAGCTTTCTTT
TRBV6-6	TRBD1	many	TRBJ1-5	CASSGTGSQPQHF	TGTGCCAGCAGTGGGACAGGGAGTCAGCCCCAGCATTTT
TRBV10-3	NA	many	TRBJ2-5	CAISESVARETQYF	TGTGCCATCAGTGAGTCGGTAGCGAGGGAGACCCAGTACTTC